This T cell receptor (beta chain) came from a study of CXCR3-negative and CXCR3-positive naive CD8 T cells. Carrying UMI labels, the TRB cDNA libraries were prepared through 5' RACE. Reanalyzing the 5' RACE reads, TCRdb keeps one entry per CDR3 protein, without DNA. Here the sample table reports about 130,000 distinct CDR3 sequences. CDR3 size: 15 residues. Germline V lookup: CDR1 SGHVS, CDR2 FQNEAQ. The sequencing sample was made of naive CXCR3- CD8+ T cells from blood. Subset in this sample: CD45RO-CCR7+CD27+CD95- naive CD8+ T cells lacking CXCR3 (TNR3-). The chain has TRBV7-8 and TRBJ2-3; TCRdb calls TRBD2, which cannot be checked without DNA. This sequence originates from a human donor in good health. Some clones in this sample may be carry-over from other donors' samples. This CDR3 reads CASSLAEGPTDTQYF.